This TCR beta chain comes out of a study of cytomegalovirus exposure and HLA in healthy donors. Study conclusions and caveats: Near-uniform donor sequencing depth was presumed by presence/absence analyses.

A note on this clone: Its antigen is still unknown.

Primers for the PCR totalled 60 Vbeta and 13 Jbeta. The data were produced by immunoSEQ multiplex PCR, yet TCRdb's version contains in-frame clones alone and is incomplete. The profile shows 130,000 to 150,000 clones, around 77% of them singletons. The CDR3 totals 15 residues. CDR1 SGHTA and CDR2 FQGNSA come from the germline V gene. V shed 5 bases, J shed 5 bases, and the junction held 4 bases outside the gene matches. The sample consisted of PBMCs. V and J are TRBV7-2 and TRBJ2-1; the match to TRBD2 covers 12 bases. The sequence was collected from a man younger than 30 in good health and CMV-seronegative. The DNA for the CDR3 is TGTGCCAGCAGCCCTGGACTAGCGGGGAACAATGAGCAGTTCTTC. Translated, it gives CASSPGLAGNNEQFF.